This T cell receptor beta chain was found in a study of shared clonotypes between healthy human individuals (dated by TCRdb to 2020 to 2021). For the wider study: The cohort comprised two women and three men aged 18 to 49 years. For each donor, CD4 naive and CD4 memory were each run on three plates, CD8 naive on two plates, and CD8 memory on one plate. Blood TCR repertoires of roughly five healthy adults were deeply sequenced to estimate repertoire size and the extent of clonotype sharing between individuals. Leukapheresis yielded between about 0.85 and 10 billion PBMCs per donor. Libraries were prepared and TCR repertoires were sequenced by different laboratories using diverse techniques, in order to increase sequencing depth and limit assay-specific biases.

General conclusions and limits of the study: Because the study included only a small number of donors, the genetic and exposure-history diversity represented was limited. Compared with non-shared clonotypes, the clonotypes found in all four sorted-subset donors had higher generation probabilities. Naive subsets generally had larger estimated clonotype richness than memory subsets. Sampling was limited to blood, and TCR repertoires in tissue likely differ from TCR repertoires in blood. Pairwise subsampling indicated that sequencing depth was expected to affect the degree of clonotype sharing among donors. Across a handful of donors, about 5% of naive CD4, roughly 3.8% of naive CD8, approximately 2.5% of memory CD4, and approximately 0.4% of memory CD8 clonotypes were shared. Rarefaction of sorted-subset datasets indicated incomplete sequencing despite the large sequencing depth.

About this clone itself: Its antigen target is currently unknown. No per-base quality is available; no much larger clone lies one base away.

Using the deep immunoSEQ assay, TCR CDR3 regions were amplified from genomic DNA by multiplex PCR. Extracted genomic DNA from each cell subset was spread evenly across all wells of several immunoSEQ 96-well plates, with each plate serving as a replicate. Each replicate PCR for sorted subsets received about 210 ng genomic DNA, equal to about 30,000 T cell genomes. Purified libraries were quantified with a Qubit 3.0 fluorometer, sized on a Bioanalyzer 2100, and re-quantified with the KAPA Library Quantification kit. A separate single-read 150-cycle Illumina NextSeq 550 flow cell was used to sequence each immunoSEQ 96-well plate. Per the source publication's procedure: The immunoSEQ output contained only junctional sequences without quality scores, so filtering could not match that applied to full-length reads. To assign V/J genes and CDR3, sequences were annotated against IMGT germline references using PyIR, a Python wrapper for IgBLAST v1.9. Reads were removed for weak V/J assignments (E-value above 1e-6), missing CDR3, stop codons, out-of-frame junctions, or ambiguous translated residues. V3J clonotypes were defined as sequences sharing the same inferred V gene, J gene, and CDR3 amino acid sequence. The percentage overlap between two repertoires was calculated by dividing the number of shared unique clonotypes by the size of the smaller repertoire. Repertoire richness was assessed with RTK rarefaction, the Chao1 estimator, and Recon v2.1 estimates of unobserved clonotypes. Generation probabilities for all TCRbeta clonotypes obtained by the gDNA method from four donors were computed using OLGA. As stored in TCRdb, this immuneACCESS dataset retains in-frame rearrangements with V and J assigned. A fraction of the clones does not appear; measured against another copy, unresolved V genes explain less than half of the discrepancy, and the remainder lacks a known reason. For V, J and clone size, that table is used; D and trimming come from the DNA. The table for this sample lists about 610,000 clones; 95% to 97% of them were counted only once. The ten largest clones add up to 0.11% of the sample.

According to the germline V gene, CDR1 reads MDHEN and CDR2 reads SYDVKM. Germline trimming: 5 bases from V, 0 bases from J; junction bases outside gene matches: 7. Including the terminal cysteine and phenylalanine, the CDR3 comprises 15 residues. Only the CDR3 part of the read is kept: 45 bases, read in frame from the first base. CD8 naive samples consisted of CD45RO-negative cells that were positively selected for CCR7, yielding a CD45RA+CCR7+ population without TemRA cells. The donors were healthy, HIV-negative adults who had no recently reported acute infections or vaccinations. All donors were Caucasian adults living in Nashville, Tennessee, USA. After blood collection by leukapheresis, PBMCs were isolated using Ficoll-Histopaque density gradient centrifugation and then cryopreserved in the vapor phase of liquid nitrogen. Purity and quantity of every magnetically sorted T cell population were checked by analytical flow cytometry. Genomic DNA was isolated from each sorted fraction and quantified by UV absorbance on a Nanodrop 2000c.

The sample consisted of naive CD8+ T cells sorted from blood. In the paper's terms, the cell subset or site label means: CD45RA+CCR7+. The TCR sequence derives from a young woman in good health. The chain is encoded by TRBV28 joined to TRBJ2-7, with TRBD2 identical over 7 junction bases. The CDR3 protein: CASSLLAEPSYEQYF. Read as DNA, the sequence is TGTGCCAGCAGTCTTCTAGCGGAGCCCTCCTACGAGCAGTACTTC.